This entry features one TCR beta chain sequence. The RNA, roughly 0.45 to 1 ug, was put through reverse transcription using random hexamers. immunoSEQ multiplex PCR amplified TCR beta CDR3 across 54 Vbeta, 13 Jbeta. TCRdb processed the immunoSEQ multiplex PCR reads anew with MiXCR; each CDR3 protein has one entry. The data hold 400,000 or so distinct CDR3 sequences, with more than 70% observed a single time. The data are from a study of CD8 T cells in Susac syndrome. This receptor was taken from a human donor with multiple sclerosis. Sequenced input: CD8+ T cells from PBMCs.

CDR3 bases: TGTGCCAGTACCCCAAGCGCGTCAGGGGGTGATCTGGGCAATCAGCCCCAGCATTTT. Its translation is CASTPSASGGDLGNQPQHF. The chain links TRBV19 to TRBJ1-5; the match to TRBD1 covers 7 bases. Trimming at V came to 7 bases and at J to 2 bases, leaving 20 bases not matched to a gene. CDR1 and CDR2 (germline): LNHDA, SQIVND (reference sequence). This CDR3 is 19 amino acids long.